One sample yielded the 23 T cell receptor beta chains listed below, sequenced in a study of T cells in Graves' hyperthyroidism and ophthalmopathy. Regions amplified from RNA transcripts were the TCR beta CDR3 regions. First-round RT-PCR targeting the TCR CDR3 was performed with the HTBI primer set. Via MiXCR, TCRdb re-called the multiplex PCR reads, giving one row per CDR3 protein. This table has 600,000 or so distinct CDR3 sequences, roughly 17% appearing once. The sample taken for sequencing was blood. These receptors came from a woman in her twenties or thirties with Graves' hyperthyroidism.

This clonotype came up a few times. As DNA, the CDR3 is TGTGCCTGGAGTGTGTCGGCATCTGGCACCGGGGAGCTGTTTTTT. It codes for CAWSVSASGTGELFF. V gene TRBV30 combines with J gene TRBJ2-2; D is unclear. Deletions cut 0 bases from V and 4 bases from J, with 12 bases between. CDR3 length: 15 amino acids. Germline V gives CDR1 GTSNPN, CDR2 SVGIG (reference sequence). The variable domain in full, with the rest retrieved from reference TRBV30 and TRBJ2-2, is SQTIHQWPATLVQPVGSPLSLECTVEGTSNPNLYWYRQAAGRGLQLLFYSVGIGQISSEVPQNLSASRPQDRQFILSSKKLLLSDSGFYLCAWSVSASGTGELFFGEGSRLTVL.

This clonotype turned up a few times. This sequence joins TRBV5-1 and TRBJ2-1, with D unclear. CDR3 length equals 14 residues. The ends were cut back, 2 bases at V and 0 bases at J, with 6 bases in the middle. Germline V gene lookup returns CDR1 SGHRS and CDR2 YFSETQ. CDR3 protein: CASSFQDSYNEQFF. DNA for the CDR3: TGCGCCAGCAGCTTTCAGGACTCCTACAATGAGCAGTTCTTC.

The rearrangement links TRBV25-1 to TRBJ2-3; no firm D call. The germline V and J ends were trimmed by 2 bases and 4 bases, with 16 bases remaining between them. The CDR3 contains 16 residues. The germline V gene has CDR1 MGHDK and CDR2 SYGVNS. CDR3 sequence (DNA): TGTGCCAGCAGTGAAGGTCTTCGGTCGCCTCCAGATACGCAGTATTTT. This codes for CASSEGLRSPPDTQYF.

This clonotype appeared many times. The chain combines TRBV28 with TRBJ2-7; D is ambiguous. The CDR3 contains 13 residues. Trimming removed 1 base at V and 4 bases at J, with 8 bases between. In germline, CDR1 is MDHEN, CDR2 SYDVKM. Here the CDR3 reads CASSLFSIYEQYF. DNA of the CDR3: TGTGCCAGCAGTTTATTCAGTATTTACGAGCAGTACTTC.

The chain has TRBV7-9 and TRBJ2-1; 10 nucleotides match TRBD1. The CDR3 consists of 13 residues. Germline lookup yields CDR1 SEHNR and CDR2 FQNEAQ (reference sequence). The V and J ends lost 5 bases and 14 bases, in that order; junction bases with no gene match: 9. The CDR3 DNA follows: TGTGCCAGCAGCATCGGACAGGGGGATACGGAGTTCTTC. Amino acids: CASSIGQGDTEFF.

This rearrangement joins TRBV28 to TRBJ2-6; 8 nucleotides agree with TRBD1. Germline V gene sequence: CDR1 MDHEN, CDR2 SYDVKM. The CDR3 is 16 residues long. V dropped 3 bases and J dropped 1; count of bases not matched to a gene: 2. The CDR3 loop is CASSLTGESGANVLTF. The CDR3 DNA reads as TGTGCCAGCAGTTTGACAGGGGAGTCTGGGGCCAACGTCCTGACTTTC.

This clonotype was detected ten times or more. This chain connects TRBV3-1 to TRBJ2-7, with 7 bases matching TRBD2. Germline lookup yields CDR1 LGHDT and CDR2 YNNKEL (reference sequence). V was clipped by 4 bases and J by 7 bases; unmatched bases: 10. The CDR3 length is 14 residues. CDR3 in DNA: TGTGCCAGCAGCCGACTCGGGACTAAGGTAGAGCAGTACTTC. Protein sequence: CASSRLGTKVEQYF.

Only a few counts were recorded for this clonotype. In DNA form, the CDR3 reads TGCAGTGCTCTTAGCGGGAGTTTTACAGATACGCAGTATTTT. Translated, it gives CSALSGSFTDTQYF. The V and J genes are TRBV20-1 and TRBJ2-3; 9 nucleotides match TRBD2. Germline CDR1 DFQATT, CDR2 SNEGSKA (reference sequence). V lost 5 bases and J lost 3; bases outside the gene matches: 6. The CDR3 sequence is 14 residues long.

The table lists this clonotype with a few counts. This sequence joins TRBV28 and TRBJ1-1; 7 bases line up with TRBD1. Germline V lookup: CDR1 MDHEN, CDR2 SYDVKM. The CDR3 consists of 15 residues. The ends lost 1 base at V and 1 base at J; junction bases unmatched: 3. The CDR3 nucleotides read TGTGCCAGCAGTTTATTGGACAGGAGGAACACTGAAGCTTTCTTT. Protein sequence: CASSLLDRRNTEAFF.

The table lists this clonotype with a few counts. The chain combines TRBV3-1 with TRBJ2-7; D gene unclear. CDR3 length: 16 residues. Looked up from germline, CDR1 is LGHDT and CDR2 is YNNKEL (reference sequence). Between the trimmed V and J ends, which lost 1 base and 2 bases, there was a span of 15 bases. CDR3 amino acids: CASSQVFGKRPYEQYF. The CDR3 region has the DNA TGTGCCAGCAGCCAAGTTTTCGGAAAGAGACCCTACGAGCAGTACTTC.

This chain connects TRBV6-6 to TRBJ2-3; 9 bases fit TRBD2. The CDR3 sequence is 15 residues long. Trimming cost V 2 bases and J 2 bases; bases outside gene matches: 2. Germline CDR1 MNHNY, CDR2 SVGAGI (reference sequence). CDR3 bases: TGTGCCAGCAGTTACGGACTAGCGACCACAGATACGCAGTATTTT. Its translation is CASSYGLATTDTQYF.

V usage is TRBV11-2 and J usage is TRBJ2-2; D is uncertain. Germline V gene sequence: CDR1 SGHAT, CDR2 FQNNGV. V was shortened by 5 bases and J by 2 bases, with 12 bases between the two germline ends. This CDR3 is 15 amino acids long. The DNA for the CDR3 is TGTGCCAGCAGCAAGAGTGTAGCCAACACCGGGGAGCTGTTTTTT. Protein product: CASSKSVANTGELFF.

This clonotype was observed a few times. The J gene is TRBJ2-4, the V gene TRBV2; D is possibly TRBD1 (6 bases). The CDR3 contains 16 residues. The germline V gene encodes CDR1 SNHLY and CDR2 FYNNEI. The V end lost 5 bases, the J end lost 6 bases, and 20 bases lay between the germline ends. CDR3 loop: CASSYIQGKGTNIQYF. The CDR3 bases are TGTGCCAGCAGTTATATCCAGGGGAAGGGTACAAACATTCAGTACTTC.

This clonotype came up many times. The chain uses TRBV7-9 and TRBJ2-7; 8 bases map to TRBD2. Looked up from germline, CDR1 is SEHNR and CDR2 is FQNEAQ (reference sequence). V dropped 5 bases and J dropped 3; count of bases not matched to a gene: 12. The CDR3 runs 16 residues. The CDR3 coding sequence is TGTGCCAGCAGCCCGCTACTAGCGGAAGATTACTACGAGCAGTACTTC. It yields the protein CASSPLLAEDYYEQYF.

This clonotype was counted only a few times. V is TRBV7-3 and J is TRBJ2-7; no reliable D call. This CDR3 has 13 amino acids. V was trimmed by 1 base and J by 3 bases, leaving 7 bases between them. CDR1 is SGHTA and CDR2 is FQGTGA in the germline V gene. CDR3 DNA sequence: TGTGCCAGCAGCTTAATGACCGGCTACGAGCAGTACTTC. It yields the protein CASSLMTGYEQYF.

The table lists this clonotype with many counts. One junction end does not reproduce the germline sequence, and a read error may be involved. The genes are TRBV7-9 and TRBJ2-7; TRBD1 might be the D (5 bases). CDR1 and CDR2 (germline): SEHNR, FQNEAQ (reference sequence). The CDR3 totals 13 residues. The CDR3 sequence: CASSFQGTYEQYF. The CDR3 DNA is TGCGCCAGCAGCTTTCAGGGTACCTACGAGCAGTACTTC.

As to this clonotype: One base away lies a much larger clone, so this may be a sequencing read error. The chain couples TRBV28 to TRBJ2-7; possible D gene TRBD2, 5 bases. V was cut by 10 bases and J by 7 bases, with 26 bases left in between. Germline CDR1 and CDR2: MDHEN and SYDVKM. This CDR3 is 15 amino acids long. The CDR3 loop is CATQEGRLKGDEQYF. The CDR3 nucleotides read TGTGCCACCCAAGAGGGCAGGCTAAAGGGCGATGAGCAGTACTTC.

This sequence joins TRBV5-1 and TRBJ2-7; 8 bases match TRBD1. Germline V gives CDR1 SGHRS, CDR2 YFSETQ. The trim removed 4 bases at V and 2 bases at J, leaving 8 bases unmatched. There are 15 residues in the CDR3. The DNA of the CDR3 is TGCGCCAGCAGCCCCGACAGGGGCAATGCCTACGAGCAGTACTTC. It specifies CASSPDRGNAYEQYF.

This clonotype has ten or more counts. J is TRBJ1-1 and V is TRBV27; 7 positions agree with TRBD1. Germline CDR1 and CDR2: MNHEY and SMNVEV (reference sequence). J was trimmed by 2 bases and V by 8 bases; bases with no gene match: 8. The CDR3 runs 14 residues. Written as DNA, the CDR3 is TGTGCCAGCGTATATCAGGGGGTAAACACTGAAGCTTTCTTT. Protein product: CASVYQGVNTEAFF.

This clonotype showed up many times. V gene TRBV28 combines with J gene TRBJ1-1; 9 nucleotides line up with TRBD1. Trimming removed 2 bases from V and 6 bases from J; junction bases left unmatched: 7. CDR1 MDHEN and CDR2 SYDVKM come from the germline V gene. The CDR3 runs to 15 residues. DNA of the CDR3: TGTGCCAGCAGTTTAACAGGGGGCGCGGGGCCTGAAGCTTTCTTT. It translates to CASSLTGGAGPEAFF.

The chain recombines TRBV20-1 with TRBJ2-3; 11 bases fit TRBD2. V lost 2 bases, J lost 5 bases, and 9 bases stayed unmatched. CDR1 and CDR2 (germline): DFQATT, SNEGSKA (reference sequence). The CDR3 extends over 16 amino acids. The CDR3 region has the DNA TGCAGTGCTAGAACCCCACTAGCGGGGGCGGGAGATACGCAGTATTTT. It yields the protein CSARTPLAGAGDTQYF.

V gene TRBV19 combines with J gene TRBJ1-2, with D perhaps TRBD1 (6 bases). The germline V gene encodes CDR1 LNHDA and CDR2 SQIVND (reference sequence). Trimming took off 5 bases at V and 2 bases at J, with 15 bases between the two ends. The CDR3 runs 15 residues. The CDR3 DNA follows: TGTGCCAGTAGTGCCCCGGGACAATTAAACTATGGCTACACCTTC. Translation: CASSAPGQLNYGYTF.

The table lists this clonotype with a few counts. V is TRBV7-9 and J is TRBJ2-7; D gene unclear. The CDR3 length is 12 residues. Germline values: CDR1 SEHNR, CDR2 FQNEAQ (reference sequence). Between the trimmed V and J ends, which lost 7 bases and 3 bases, there was a span of 10 bases. CDR3 sequence reads: CASTPTSYEQYF. The DNA for the CDR3 is TGTGCCAGCACCCCCACGAGCTACGAGCAGTACTTC.